The rows below give T cell receptor beta chains drawn from one sample of a study of T cell responses to AZD1222 COVID-19 vaccine. Sequencing was performed with immunoSEQ multiplex PCR; in TCRdb, only in-frame clones are kept and a portion is missing. The data contain 140,000 to 150,000 clones, roughly 89% of them singletons. The specimen was peripheral blood, collected on day 0 of AZD1222 vaccination. The receptors here all came from an adult in good health. Each CDR3 is given with its conserved first and last residue. A D gene is named only where the DNA matches it firmly.

D: TRBD1; V: TRBV6-5; J: TRBJ2-7; DNA: TGTGCCAGCAGTAGGGACAGCCCGGGCTACGAGCAGTACTTC; CDR3: CASSRDSPGYEQYF
D: -; V: TRBV10-2; J: TRBJ2-3; DNA: TGCGCCAGCAAAAAAGACTTCACAGATACGCAGTATTTT; CDR3: CASKKDFTDTQYF
D: TRBD2; V: TRBV5-4; J: TRBJ2-7; DNA: TGTGCCAGCAGCCCCCCGGGGGCTAGCGGGAGTATGTACGAGCAGTACTTC; CDR3: CASSPPGASGSMYEQYF
D: -; V: TRBV18; J: TRBJ2-7; DNA: TGTGCCAGCTCACGCTCAGGGAGCGCCTACGAGCAGTACTTC; CDR3: CASSRSGSAYEQYF
D: -; V: TRBV4-2; J: TRBJ2-7; DNA: TGTGCCAGCAGCCAGGCTAGTTTTCTTACTAGCGAGCAGTACTTC; CDR3: CASSQASFLTSEQYF
D: TRBD2; V: TRBV6-6; J: TRBJ2-3; DNA: TGTGCCAGCAGTCCGGGGCCGATAGCGGGAGTCAGTGCAGATACGCAGTATTTT; CDR3: CASSPGPIAGVSADTQYF
D: TRBD1; V: TRBV6-5; J: TRBJ1-1; DNA: TGTGCCAGCGAAAGGACAGGGGGTGTAGCTGAAGCTTTCTTT; CDR3: CASERTGGVAEAFF
D: TRBD1; V: TRBV29-1; J: TRBJ2-3; DNA: TGCAGCGTTGAAAGGTTTAGGGACAGCCGGCTAGGGACGCAGTATTTT; CDR3: CSVERFRDSRLGTQYF
D: -; V: TRBV19; J: TRBJ2-2; DNA: TGTGCCAGTAGTATCGGGGCACGGGAGCTGTTTTTT; CDR3: CASSIGARELFF
D: TRBD1; V: TRBV6-5; J: TRBJ1-1; DNA: TGTGCCAGCGGGACAGCAAACACTGAAGCTTTCTTT; CDR3: CASGTANTEAFF
D: -; V: TRBV19; J: TRBJ2-3; DNA: TGTGCCAGTAGTATCCATGATACGCAGTATTTT; CDR3: CASSIHDTQYF
D: -; V: TRBV5-6; J: TRBJ2-2; DNA: TGTGCCAGCAGCTTGGTGACTACCGGGGAGCTGTTTTTT; CDR3: CASSLVTTGELFF
D: -; V: TRBV19; J: TRBJ1-1; DNA: TGTGCCAGTAGTACCTCATTCGGGCAGGGACCGAACACTGAAGCTTTCTTT; CDR3: CASSTSFGQGPNTEAFF
D: -; V: TRBV4-1; J: TRBJ2-1; DNA: TGCGCCAGCAGCCACAGTCTAGGGCAGGGTGAGCAGTTCTTC; CDR3: CASSHSLGQGEQFF
D: -; V: TRBV7-3; J: TRBJ1-2; DNA: TGTGCCAGCAGCTTAAACGGCGGGTCGATCTATGGCTACACCTTC; CDR3: CASSLNGGSIYGYTF
D: -; V: TRBV21-1; J: TRBJ2-3; DNA: TGTGCCAGCAGCAAACATCCAGCGGGAGTGGATACGCAGTATTTT; CDR3: CASSKHPAGVDTQYF
D: -; V: TRBV5-4; J: TRBJ1-5; DNA: TGTGCCAGCAGCTTGAAAGGCAGCGATCAGCCCCAGCATTTT; CDR3: CASSLKGSDQPQHF
D: TRBD1; V: TRBV7-2; J: TRBJ1-2; DNA: TGTGCCAGCAGCGCGGACAGGGCGTACTATGGCTACACCTTC; CDR3: CASSADRAYYGYTF
D: TRBD1; V: TRBV7-9; J: TRBJ2-7; DNA: TGTGCCAGCAGCAGTACCCGACAGGGGATCTACGAGCAGTACTTC; CDR3: CASSSTRQGIYEQYF
D: -; V: TRBV21-1; J: TRBJ2-7; DNA: TGTGCCAGCAGCCCCCGGGGGACAGAAAGCTACGAGCAGTACTTC; CDR3: CASSPRGTESYEQYF
D: -; V: TRBV7-2; J: TRBJ1-4; DNA: TGTGCCAGCAGCTTAGCTGGGGGGATGGGTGAAAAACTGTTTTTT; CDR3: CASSLAGGMGEKLFF
D: TRBD1; V: TRBV27; J: TRBJ2-6; DNA: TGTGCCAGCAGCTCAGGGGGCTCTGGGGCCAACGTCCTGACTTTC; CDR3: CASSSGGSGANVLTF